A single T cell receptor beta chain is shown here with its context. The data were obtained in a study of CXCR3-negative and CXCR3-positive naive CD8 T cells. Libraries of TRB cDNA were made by 5' RACE and carried UMIs. Using the 5' RACE reads, TCRdb records one entry per CDR3 protein without DNA. Found here are 60,000 or so distinct CDR3 sequences; the top ten clones hold about 20%. The CDR3 is made up of 13 amino acids. Germline-derived CDR1 and CDR2 are SQVTM and ANQGSEA. Sequencing input: memory CD8+ T cells from blood. The chain links TRBV29-1 to TRBJ1-1; TCRdb calls TRBD1, which cannot be checked without DNA. This TCR was sampled from a human donor in good health. Some clones in this sample may be carry-over from other donors' samples. The chain's CDR3 is CSVPTTGRVEAFF.